This T cell receptor (beta chain) was captured by sequencing in a study of radiation and T cells in renal cell carcinoma. As for time point: blood 4 weeks post-SBRT, at nephrectomy. Treatment reported: 15 Gy SBRT to primary tumor, nephrectomy 4 weeks later. The V gene's germline CDR1 is SGHVT and CDR2 SQSDAQ. Trimming removed 1 base from V and 7 bases from J, with 20 bases in between. The CDR3 spans 17 residues. This clone appeared a few times. Method: immunoSEQ multiplex PCR; TCRdb's copy keeps in-frame clones and lacks some. The table has about 140,000 clones, 65% to 90% seen once; the top ten hold less than 20%.

This sequence was found in a woman in her forties or fifties with renal cell carcinoma. V and J are TRBV7-4 and TRBJ2-1; perhaps TRBD2 as D (6 bases). The material was blood, obtained from a patient whose treatment included radiotherapy and nephrectomy. The CDR3 sequence: CASSLVLAPKWGNEQFF. The CDR3 nucleotides read TGTGCCAGCAGCTTAGTACTAGCACCCAAATGGGGGAATGAGCAGTTCTTC.